In this sample, the clone carrying this T cell receptor beta chain turned up many times. This entry comes from a study of early T cells in non-severe SARS-CoV-2 infection. Trimming cost V 4 bases and J 5 bases, with 11 bases left between them. The CDR3 has 12 residues. CDR1 is DFQATT, CDR2 SNEGSKA, per germline (reference sequence). Tagging with unique molecular identifiers was applied to individual cDNA molecules. One entry per CDR3 protein, called by TCRdb with MiXCR from the 5' RACE reads. The data contain some 46,000 distinct CDR3 sequences, 5.5% to 7.5% of them singletons. V gene TRBV20-1 combines with J gene TRBJ2-5; no firm D call. The TCR sequence derives from an adult who was a healthcare worker with PCR-confirmed SARS-CoV-2 infection or an uninfected control (not recorded which). Input material: whole blood. The CDR3: CSAIGLGETQYF. CDR3 DNA sequence: TGCAGTGCTATTGGTTTGGGGGAGACCCAGTACTTC.